Listed here are 22 T cell receptor beta chains from one sample, sequenced in a study of radiotherapy plus CTLA-4 blockade in lung cancer. Measured with immunoSEQ multiplex PCR; TCRdb has only the in-frame clones, and not every one. The sample includes 80,000 or so clones, less than 85% of them seen just once. This specimen consisted of peripheral blood, obtained from a patient treated with radiotherapy plus ipilimumab. Every receptor here comes from a human donor with non-small cell lung cancer who had stable disease on radiotherapy plus ipilimumab.

In its sample, this clone was seen a few times. The chain couples TRBV7-9 to TRBJ2-7; TRBD1 matches at 8 bases. Germline trimming cut 4 bases from V and 3 bases from J; bases unmatched to any gene: 5. The CDR3 contains 14 residues. The germline CDR1 and CDR2 sequences are SEHNR and FQNEAQ (reference sequence). In DNA form, the CDR3 reads TGTGCCAGCAGCTCATCGGGACAGGACTACGAGCAGTACTTC. It encodes CASSSSGQDYEQYF.

This sequence joins TRBV10-2 and TRBJ2-7; 10 bases map to TRBD1. The CDR3 totals 14 residues. Germline CDR1 is WSHSY and CDR2 is SAAADI. Trimming removed 10 bases from V and 6 bases from J; junction bases left unmatched: 12. CDR3 nucleotide sequence: TGCGCCACCGGTTCAGGACAGGGGGTACCCGAGCAGTACTTC. This gives the protein CATGSGQGVPEQYF.

Turning to this clone: Other DNA sequences from this sample encode an identical CDR3 as well. The rearrangement uses TRBV5-4 and TRBJ2-7; TRBD2 matches at 8 bases. V was pared by 2 bases and J by 7 bases, with 14 bases of the junction left unmatched. Germline assignment: CDR1 SGHNT and CDR2 YYREEE (reference sequence). CDR3 size: 16 residues. The CDR3 sequence: CASSFGGGRNLREQYF. CDR3 coding DNA: TGTGCCAGCAGCTTCGGGGGGGGTCGGAACTTACGGGAGCAGTACTTC.

This clone was seen a few times. This chain joins TRBV13 and TRBJ2-2, with 8 bases aligning to TRBD2. Germline CDR1 and CDR2: PRHDT and FYEKMQ (reference sequence). The CDR3 spans 17 residues. J lost 4 bases, V lost 0 bases, and 7 bases had no gene match. CDR3 sequence reads: CASSLGGAGARTGELFF. The CDR3 DNA follows: TGTGCCAGCAGCTTAGGAGGAGCGGGAGCCCGCACCGGGGAGCTGTTTTTT.

This clone has only a few counts. The chain uses TRBV6-5 and TRBJ1-1, with D possibly TRBD1 on 5 matching bases. This CDR3 is built from 11 residues. V dropped 2 bases and J dropped 9 bases, with 7 bases sitting between them. Germline V gene lookup returns CDR1 MNHEY and CDR2 SVGAGI. CDR3 nucleotide sequence: TGTGCCAGCAGTTACGGGGGGAAAGCTTTCTTT. It codes for CASSYGGKAFF.

The chain links TRBV2 to TRBJ1-6, with TRBD1 as a possible D gene (6 bases). CDR3 length: 14 residues. V lost 7 bases and J 8 bases, leaving 15 bases between the germline ends. Per the germline V gene, CDR1 is SNHLY and CDR2 is FYNNEI. The CDR3 here is CASTERTAYSPLHF. The CDR3 region has the DNA TGTGCCAGCACCGAACGGACAGCATATTCACCCCTCCACTTT.

A single count supports this clone. The chain recombines TRBV27 with TRBJ2-1; 8 bases fit TRBD2. Trimming took 8 bases from V and 9 from J; bases not matched to a gene: 9. The CDR3 has 13 amino acids. Germline V gene data show CDR1 as MNHEY and CDR2 as SMNVEV (reference sequence). The CDR3 is CASLPTSGSEQFF. The CDR3 region has the DNA TGTGCCAGCCTTCCGACAAGCGGGAGTGAGCAGTTCTTC.

CDR3 residues: CASSYPETPPGELFF. Here the CDR3 DNA reads TGTGCCAGCAGTTACCCGGAGACACCCCCCGGGGAGCTGTTTTTT. V is TRBV6-6 and J is TRBJ2-2; no firm D call. The CDR3 is 15 residues long. CDR1 is MNHNY, CDR2 SVGAGI, per germline (reference sequence). With 2 bases removed from V and 6 bases from J, the gap between germline ends came to 13 bases.

The J gene is TRBJ1-6, the V gene TRBV11-2, with D uncertain. CDR3 length: 15 residues. From germline, CDR1 is SGHAT and CDR2 FQNNGV. V was shortened by 5 bases and J by 0 bases, with 8 bases between the two germline ends. The CDR3 DNA reads TGTGCCAGCAGCGTCCCCGGCTCCTATAATTCACCCCTCCACTTT. Its protein product is CASSVPGSYNSPLHF.

V gene TRBV5-8 combines with J gene TRBJ2-5, with D perhaps matching TRBD2 (6 bases). The end of the DNA aligns better with TRBJ2-7, so the J call may be wrong. Germline values: CDR1 SGHTS, CDR2 YDEGEE. This CDR3 is built from 15 residues. As DNA, the CDR3 is TGTGCCAGCAGCTTGGGTCGGGGGACCACCTACGAGCAGTACTTC. Translated: CASSLGRGTTYEQYF.

This sequence joins TRBV11-3 and TRBJ2-3; D could derive from TRBD1 or TRBD2 (6 bases each). Germline V gene sequence: CDR1 SGHNT, CDR2 YENEEA. V lost 1 base, J lost 2 bases, and 13 bases lay in between. The CDR3 loop spans 16 amino acids. In DNA, the CDR3 is TGTGCCAGCAGCTTAGGGGTCTCGGGGGCCACAGATACGCAGTATTTT. Protein product: CASSLGVSGATDTQYF.

This chain links TRBV6-5 with TRBJ1-1; D is perhaps TRBD1 (5 bases). Germline V lookup: CDR1 MNHEY, CDR2 SVGAGI. This CDR3 spans 15 amino acids. Trimming stripped 7 bases from V and 3 bases from J, with 18 bases between. The CDR3 spells CASTEDSGAYTEAFF. The CDR3 DNA sequence: TGTGCCAGCACCGAAGATTCCGGGGCATACACTGAAGCTTTCTTT.

The rearrangement joins TRBV27 to TRBJ2-1; D may be TRBD1 (6 bases). Germline V CDR1 and CDR2: MNHEY, SMNVEV (reference sequence). With 8 bases removed from V and 6 bases from J, the gap between germline ends came to 14 bases. This CDR3 has 13 residues. The CDR3 loop reads CASRLLGGNEQFF. The DNA of the CDR3 is TGTGCCAGCCGGCTGCTAGGGGGCAATGAGCAGTTCTTC.

The chain recombines TRBV7-9 with TRBJ1-2, with D perhaps matching TRBD1 (5 bases). This CDR3 has 13 residues. The V and J ends lost 5 bases and 5 bases respectively, with 12 bases between them. The germline V gene encodes CDR1 SEHNR and CDR2 FQNEAQ (reference sequence). The CDR3, as DNA: TGTGCCAGCAGCCCCCCAACAGGTTATGGCTACACCTTC. Protein product: CASSPPTGYGYTF.

The DNA for the CDR3 is TGTGCCAGTGCAAATCTAGCGGGGGGCTTGGGGGAGCAGTACTTC. Its protein product is CASANLAGGLGEQYF. The chain is built from TRBV27 and TRBJ2-7; 11 bases line up with TRBD2. This CDR3 comprises 15 residues. V was clipped by 9 bases and J by 7 bases; unmatched bases: 14. Germline V gives CDR1 MNHEY, CDR2 SMNVEV (reference sequence).

This clone appeared a single time. The rearrangement uses TRBV27 and TRBJ1-1; D is ambiguous. The CDR3 length is 14 residues. Trimming left V 4 bases short and J 0 bases short, with 9 bases between. The germline V gene has CDR1 MNHEY and CDR2 SMNVEV (reference sequence). DNA of the CDR3: TGTGCCAGCAGTTGGGTGAGGCTGAACACTGAAGCTTTCTTT. Amino acid sequence: CASSWVRLNTEAFF.

This clone was picked up a small number of times. The V call is TRBV10-1, the J call TRBJ2-2; D is perhaps TRBD2 (6 bases). The CDR3 loop spans 14 amino acids. The germline V and J ends were trimmed by 5 bases and 0 bases, with 7 bases remaining between them. Germline loops: CDR1 WNHNN, CDR2 SYGVQD (reference sequence). The CDR3 loop reads CASSRDSNTGELFF. In DNA, the CDR3 is TGCGCCAGCAGTCGGGACTCGAACACCGGGGAGCTGTTTTTT.

This rearrangement joins TRBV7-9 to TRBJ1-2; no reliable D call. V was clipped by 5 bases and J by 1 base, with 8 bases between them. This CDR3 region has 13 residues. CDR1 is SEHNR and CDR2 is FQNEAQ in the germline V gene (reference sequence). The CDR3 spells CASSPQDNYGYTF. The CDR3 DNA reads as TGTGCCAGCAGCCCTCAGGATAACTATGGCTACACCTTC.

The chain joins TRBV9 to TRBJ1-2, with a possible D match to TRBD1 (5 bases). This CDR3 has 15 residues. V was pared by 0 bases and J by 4 bases, with 13 bases between. Per the germline V gene, CDR1 is SGDLS and CDR2 is YYNGEE. The CDR3 region has the DNA TGTGCCAGCAGCGTAGGCGGCAGGGCGATCTATGGCTACACCTTC. It codes for CASSVGGRAIYGYTF.

This clone was seen more than once but under ten times. The DNA of the CDR3 is TGTGCCAGCAAGGCGGGAGGGCCGAGGAACAATGAGCAGTTCTTC. Translated: CASKAGGPRNNEQFF. The chain joins TRBV28 to TRBJ2-1, with 9 bases that match TRBD2. The CDR3 is 15 amino acids. Per the germline V gene, CDR1 is MDHEN and CDR2 is SYDVKM. The ends lost 7 bases at V and 5 bases at J; junction bases unmatched: 9.

The chain joins TRBV7-2 to TRBJ2-7; unclear D gene. V was cut by 1 base and J by 5 bases, with 3 bases left in between. CDR1 and CDR2 (germline): SGHTA, FQGNSA. There are 11 residues in the CDR3. CDR3 nucleotides: TGTGCCAGCAGCTTAGTTCACGAGCAGTACTTC. This translates into CASSLVHEQYF.

The chain combines TRBV30 with TRBJ2-7; the match to TRBD1 covers 7 bases. This CDR3 region has 15 residues. CDR1 GTSNPN and CDR2 SVGIG come from the germline V gene (reference sequence). Trimming at V came to 3 bases and at J to 5 bases, leaving 13 bases not matched to a gene. This chain's CDR3 is CAWRGRQGRFNEQYF. The CDR3, as DNA: TGTGCCTGGAGAGGACGACAGGGACGTTTCAACGAGCAGTACTTC. The whole variable domain, filled in from reference TRBV30 and TRBJ2-7, reads SQTIHQWPATLVQPVGSPLSLECTVEGTSNPNLYWYRQAAGRGLQLLFYSVGIGQISSEVPQNLSASRPQDRQFILSSKKLLLSDSGFYLCAWRGRQGRFNEQYFGPGTRLTVT.